The 25 T cell receptor beta chains listed next were all sequenced from one sample in a study of cytomegalovirus exposure and HLA in healthy donors. This PCR relied on a set of 60 Vbeta primers and 13 Jbeta primers. Method: immunoSEQ multiplex PCR; TCRdb's copy keeps in-frame clones and lacks some. There are under 200,000 clones in the sample; approximately 78% occur only once, and 7% lies in the top ten. What was sequenced was PBMCs. The receptors originated from a woman in her 30s in good health and CMV-seropositive.

This chain links TRBV28 with TRBJ2-2; 9 nucleotides align to TRBD1. J was trimmed by 3 bases and V by 3 bases; bases with no gene match: 17. This CDR3 region has 20 residues. CDR1 and CDR2 (germline): MDHEN, SYDVKM. CDR3 amino acids: CASSLTGGGHQRGYTGELFF. In nucleotides, the CDR3 is TGTGCCAGCAGTTTGACAGGGGGAGGGCATCAGAGAGGGTACACCGGGGAGCTGTTTTTT.

The chain couples TRBV5-1 to TRBJ2-7; 9 bases match TRBD1. The germline V gene has CDR1 SGHRS and CDR2 YFSETQ. The CDR3 runs 14 residues. V gave up 4 bases and J gave up 2 bases; unmatched junction bases: 4. CDR3 coding DNA: TGCGCCAGCAGCCCCGGGACAGGGCCCTACGAGCAGTACTTC. Protein product: CASSPGTGPYEQYF.

On this clone: Other DNA sequences in the same sample also yield this CDR3. V usage is TRBV7-3 and J usage is TRBJ1-1; tentative D call: TRBD1 (5 bases). Trimming removed 3 bases from V and 0 bases from J, with 8 bases in between. In germline, CDR1 is SGHTA, CDR2 FQGTGA. CDR3 length: 14 amino acids. The CDR3 region is CASSLGPMNTEAFF. The CDR3 DNA is TGTGCCAGCAGCTTGGGGCCCATGAACACTGAAGCTTTCTTT.

The CDR3 DNA sequence: TGTGCCACCAGCAGAGGATCAAAGCGGGGCCCAGACCTCTACGAGCAGTACTTC. Protein product: CATSRGSKRGPDLYEQYF. The chain employs TRBV15 and TRBJ2-7; 7 nucleotides match TRBD2. V gave up 1 base and J gave up 3 bases; unmatched junction bases: 15. The CDR3 contains 18 residues. CDR1 is LNHNV and CDR2 is YYDKDF in the germline V gene (reference sequence).

The V call is TRBV7-2, the J call TRBJ2-5; D uncertain. CDR1 is SGHTA, CDR2 FQGNSA, per germline. The CDR3 has 12 amino acids. Trimming took 2 bases from V and 5 from J, leaving 6 bases between them. The CDR3 sequence is CASSLHGETQYF. The CDR3 coding sequence is TGTGCCAGCAGCTTACACGGGGAGACCCAGTACTTC.

There are a few counts of this clone. This rearrangement joins TRBV5-4 to TRBJ1-2; TRBD1 might be the D (5 bases). The germline V gene has CDR1 SGHNT and CDR2 YYREEE (reference sequence). Trimming pared 4 bases from V and 3 bases from J, leaving 16 bases between. This CDR3 has 15 residues. The CDR3 coding sequence is TGTGCCAGCAGCCCCGAGGTTTGGGGGGACTATGGCTACACCTTC. This encodes CASSPEVWGDYGYTF. Full variable domain (missing parts from reference TRBV5-4 and TRBJ1-2): ETGVTQSPTHLIKTRGQQVTLRCSSQSGHNTVSWYQQALGQGPQFIFQYYREEENGRGNFPPRFSGLQFPNYSSELNVNALELDDSALYLCASSPEVWGDYGYTFGSGTRLTVV.

The chain employs TRBV19 and TRBJ1-1; D remains ambiguous. Trimming pared 0 bases from V and 4 bases from J, leaving 12 bases between. There are 15 residues in the CDR3. Germline V gives CDR1 LNHDA, CDR2 SQIVND (reference sequence). CDR3 DNA: TGTGCCAGTAGTATAGATCTCGAGGGTACCACTGAAGCTTTCTTT. Translating gives CASSIDLEGTTEAFF.

This clone was observed once. CDR3 protein: CASSLWTGLSTDTQYF. The CDR3 nucleotides read TGTGCCAGCAGCTTATGGACAGGCCTGAGCACAGATACGCAGTATTTT. V and J are TRBV7-6 and TRBJ2-3; TRBD1 matches 7 bases. In germline, CDR1 is SGHVS, CDR2 FNYEAQ. The CDR3 has 16 amino acids. V gave up 2 bases and J gave up 0 bases; unmatched junction bases: 5.

This clone turned up a few times. The J gene is TRBJ1-2, the V gene TRBV2; 7 bases agree with TRBD1. From germline, CDR1 is SNHLY and CDR2 FYNNEI. The CDR3 is 14 residues long. V shed 6 bases and J 8 bases; nucleotides not matched to a gene: 12. The CDR3 coding sequence is TGTGCCAGCAGCCACACAACAGGGGCTTACGGCTACACCTTC. Amino acid sequence: CASSHTTGAYGYTF.

The chain combines TRBV10-3 with TRBJ2-1, with 7 bases identical to TRBD1. Germline V gene sequence: CDR1 ENHRY, CDR2 SYGVKD. The CDR3 is made up of 18 amino acids. Trimming took 3 bases from V and 4 from J; bases not matched to a gene: 15. The CDR3, as DNA: TGTGCCATCAGTGACCCAGGGGGAAAAATATCCGTATACAATGAGCAGTTCTTC. It specifies CAISDPGGKISVYNEQFF.

With respect to this clone: A read error may account for a junction end that differs from germline. The rearrangement uses TRBV2 and TRBJ1-2, with TRBD1 matching 7 bases. Germline values: CDR1 SNHLY, CDR2 FYNNEI. This CDR3 comprises 12 residues. Here the CDR3 reads CASSDPGQGVHF. DNA for the CDR3: TGTGCCAGCAGTGACCCCGGGCAGGGGGTCCACTTC.

The chain carries TRBV6-6 and TRBJ1-5; D unclear. Trimming removed 5 bases from V and 4 bases from J, with 3 bases in between. This CDR3 contains 11 residues. Germline CDR1 is MNHNY and CDR2 is SVGAGI (reference sequence). CDR3 sequence: CASSRNQPQHF. The DNA of the CDR3 is TGTGCCAGCAGTCGGAATCAGCCCCAGCATTTT.

The chain has TRBV7-9 and TRBJ1-1; no definite D call. The V end lost 1 base, the J end lost 7 bases, and 7 bases lay between the germline ends. Germline CDR1 and CDR2: SEHNR and FQNEAQ (reference sequence). This CDR3 spans 12 amino acids. Here the CDR3 DNA reads TGTGCCAGCAGCTTAGAGAGAAGTGAAGCTTTCTTT. Amino acid sequence: CASSLERSEAFF.

The chain combines TRBV11-2 with TRBJ2-5; 7 positions match TRBD1. The J segment lost 4 bases and the V segment lost 2 bases, leaving 4 bases of the junction unmatched. Germline V gene data show CDR1 as SGHAT and CDR2 as FQNNGV. The CDR3 runs to 14 residues. The DNA for the CDR3 is TGTGCCAGCAGCTTAAGATCAGGGGGAGAGACCCAGTACTTC. Its translation is CASSLRSGGETQYF.

This chain connects TRBV6-1 to TRBJ2-7, with D perhaps matching TRBD1 (5 bases). Germline lookup yields CDR1 MNHNS and CDR2 SASEGT. The CDR3 loop spans 14 amino acids. The ends were cut back, 3 bases at V and 7 bases at J, with 16 bases in the middle. Here the CDR3 DNA reads TGTGCCAGCAGTGAGGGGCCAGGGTCTCGGGAGCAGTACTTC. It translates to CASSEGPGSREQYF.

The rearrangement uses TRBV7-9 and TRBJ2-3; 10 bases are a match to TRBD2. The CDR3 is made up of 16 amino acids. The ends lost 6 bases at V and 1 base at J; junction bases unmatched: 7. From germline, CDR1 is SEHNR and CDR2 FQNEAQ (reference sequence). CDR3 sequence reads: CASRPSGGAGTDTQYF. The CDR3 DNA reads as TGTGCCAGCAGACCCAGCGGGGGGGCCGGCACAGATACGCAGTATTTT.

V gene TRBV5-1 combines with J gene TRBJ1-6; 8 bases align to TRBD1. With V trimmed by 4 bases and J by 14 bases, 20 bases remained unmatched. This CDR3 has 17 residues. Germline V gives CDR1 SGHRS, CDR2 YFSETQ. The CDR3 nucleotides are TGCGCCAGCAGCCCCCGGGGACAGGTACTGACAGGTCCGGCCCTCCACTTT. Amino acids: CASSPRGQVLTGPALHF.

This chain uses TRBV6-1 with TRBJ2-1, with D uncertain. Germline V gene data show CDR1 as MNHNS and CDR2 as SASEGT. V dropped 6 bases and J dropped 12 bases, with 15 bases sitting between them. The CDR3 is 12 residues long. The CDR3 protein is CASRPPLAGQFF. The CDR3 region has the DNA TGTGCCAGCAGACCGCCCTTAGCTGGGCAGTTCTTC.

The chain links TRBV7-3 to TRBJ2-5; D unresolved. Trimming removed 5 bases from V and 3 bases from J, with 10 bases in between. CDR1 is SGHTA, CDR2 FQGTGA, per germline. The CDR3 totals 13 residues. The CDR3 loop is CASSISREETQYF. The CDR3 DNA reads TGTGCCAGCAGCATATCACGGGAAGAGACCCAGTACTTC.

Of note for this clone: The junction departs from the called germline gene at one end, perhaps through a read error. The V call is TRBV7-9, the J call TRBJ2-7; D is possibly TRBD1 (5 bases). CDR1 and CDR2 from the germline V gene are SEHNR and FQNEAQ (reference sequence). The CDR3 length is 14 residues. CDR3 region: CSSSLGPGPYEQYF. The CDR3, as DNA: TGTTCCAGCAGCTTAGGTCCAGGGCCCTACGAGCAGTACTTC.

The gene calls are TRBV4-3 and TRBJ2-4; 10 bases map to TRBD1. With V trimmed by 1 base and J by 0 bases, 9 bases remained unmatched. The CDR3 is made up of 19 amino acids. Germline CDR1 and CDR2: LGHNA and YSLEER. CDR3 in amino acids: CASSQVVGQGPQAKNIQYF. CDR3 nucleotide sequence: TGCGCCAGCAGCCAAGTTGTGGGACAGGGGCCTCAAGCCAAAAACATTCAGTACTTC.

The rearrangement joins TRBV5-1 to TRBJ2-3; TRBD2 matches at 9 bases. Per the germline V gene, CDR1 is SGHRS and CDR2 is YFSETQ. V dropped 1 base and J dropped 6; count of bases not matched to a gene: 3. The CDR3 sequence is 14 residues long. CDR3 nucleotides: TGCGCCAGCAGCTTGATCGGGACTAGCGATACGCAGTATTTT. It codes for CASSLIGTSDTQYF. The full variable domain, rest sourced from reference TRBV5-1 and TRBJ2-3, is KAGVTQTPRYLIKTRGQQVTLSCSPISGHRSVSWYQQTPGQGLQFLFEYFSETQRNKGNFPGRFSGRQFSNSRSEMNVSTLELGDSALYLCASSLIGTSDTQYFGPGTRLTVL.

This rearrangement joins TRBV7-9 to TRBJ2-5; 7 bases map to TRBD2. Germline CDR1 is SEHNR and CDR2 is FQNEAQ (reference sequence). The J segment lost 3 bases and the V segment lost 7 bases, leaving 8 bases of the junction unmatched. This CDR3 spans 14 amino acids. CDR3 in DNA: TGTGCCAGCACGCTTATGGGGGGGAAAGAGACCCAGTACTTC. Amino acid sequence: CASTLMGGKETQYF. Full variable domain (remainder filled in from reference TRBV7-9 and TRBJ2-5): DTGVSQNPRHKITKRGQNVTFRCDPISEHNRLYWYRQTLGQGPEFLTYFQNEAQLEKSRLLSDRFSAERPKGSFSTLEIQRTEQGDSAMYLCASTLMGGKETQYFGPGTRLLVL.

The chain is built from TRBV14 and TRBJ2-7; 8 bases are a match to TRBD1. Trimming removed 0 bases from V and 0 bases from J; junction bases left unmatched: 13. In germline, CDR1 is SGHDN, CDR2 FVKESK. The CDR3 is made up of 19 amino acids. The CDR3 DNA reads TGTGCCAGCAGCCAAGAACACAGGGGGTTTCACTTTCTCTCCTACGAGCAGTACTTC. Translating gives CASSQEHRGFHFLSYEQYF.

The chain links TRBV4-3 to TRBJ1-6, with a weak D call TRBD1 (5 bases). Germline V gene lookup returns CDR1 LGHNA and CDR2 YSLEER. The V gene lost 5 bases and the J gene lost 7 bases, with 12 bases spanning the gap. The CDR3 has 14 amino acids. CDR3 DNA sequence: TGCGCCAGCAGCTCAGGGTTTCGGAATTCACCCCTCCACTTT. This gives the protein CASSSGFRNSPLHF.